Detailed here is one T cell receptor (beta chain). The CDR3 loop spans 16 amino acids. V was shortened by 8 bases and J by 0 bases, with 19 bases between the two germline ends. The data derive from a study of blood T cell repertoires in COVID-19. The data were produced by immunoSEQ multiplex PCR, yet TCRdb's version contains in-frame clones alone and is incomplete. Of 200,000 to 250,000 clones listed, 80% to 90% are singletons. This chain joins TRBV23-1 and TRBJ2-5, with a tentative D call TRBD1 (5 bases). TRBV23-1 is classed as an ORF, of uncertain function. This clonotype originated in a woman between 18 and 29 years old in a cohort exposed to, infected with or recovered from COVID-19 (not recorded which). Sequencing used PBMCs or T cells enriched from blood (not recorded which). The CDR3: CASQQVRRWYQETQYF. The CDR3, as DNA: TGCGCCAGCCAACAGGTGCGTCGGTGGTACCAAGAGACCCAGTACTTC.